Reported below is one T cell receptor (beta chain). The antigen it recognizes is unknown. Per-nucleotide qualities are absent, and no much larger clonotype sits a single base away. The CDR3 holds 16 amino acids from the cysteine to the phenylalanine. Only the CDR3 portion is preserved as DNA: 48 bases, with reading frame beginning at the first base. The germline V gene gives CDR1 as KGHDR and CDR2 as SFDVKD. The germline V and J ends show losses of 5 bases and 6 bases respectively, and no gene match explains 7 bases of the junction. Per the publication, the time point label means: blood from clinic visit 5 months post-surgery; TSC patient then seizure free. The surgery cases that showed the highest brain T cell transcript signatures were chosen for TCR beta chain sequencing of brain tissue, and of blood when it was available. Before surgery, the patients had been given at least one anti-epileptic drug. TCR-sequenced patients were children with drug-resistant epilepsy due to tuberous sclerosis complex, focal cortical dysplasia, Rasmussen encephalitis or hemimegalencephaly. Bulk genomic DNA was isolated from unsorted brain tissue and whole blood using the Monarch genomic DNA purification kit.

This specimen belongs to a study of brain T cells in children with intractable seizures (dated by TCRdb to the early 2020s). Background on the whole study: Resected brain tissue from 53 pediatric epilepsy surgery cases was initially screened for immune gene transcripts with a NanoString immunology panel. About 70% of the 12 selected surgery cases also had pre-surgery blood sequenced, which left four cases with brain tissue only. Points the paper makes about the study in general: Viral specificity was inferred only from CDR3 sequence similarity, and patients' HCMV serostatus was unknown. Sequencing depth differed between pre- and post-surgery blood, so clones missing from the pre-surgery sample may reflect undersampling.

The immunoSEQ assay was used to generate TCR beta chain sequences from genomic DNA. Under the source paper's analysis protocol: CDR3 sequences that did not begin with the conserved framework cysteine at position 104 were removed manually. Clonality was calculated as one minus the normalized Shannon's Diversity Index, with values ranging from 0 (maximal diversity) to 1 (oligoclonal). To check whether a given CDR3 had different frequencies in two samples, for example brain versus blood, chi-squared comparison-of-proportions tests were used. Public clonotypes were identified by searching immuneACCESS, and similarity to known antiviral clonotypes was assessed with the VDJdb browser. TCRdb mirrors the immuneACCESS table, restricted to in-frame sequences. Some clones are absent from its copies; in checked studies, under half trace to an unresolved V gene, and the reason for the others is unknown. Clone size and the V and J calls come from that table; the DNA yielded D and trimming. Recorded for this sample are 300,000 to 400,000 clones; roughly 93% of them occurred a single time. The ten biggest clones cover approximately 5% of the sample.

The material sequenced was peripheral blood, taken 4 to 6 months after surgery. This TCR was sampled from a boy under two years old with tuberous sclerosis and intractable seizures. The V and J segments used are TRBV24-1 and TRBJ1-4; 11 of the junction bases match TRBD1. This receptor carries the CDR3 CATSAPGQGAHEKLFF. The base sequence is TGTGCCACCAGTGCTCCCGGACAGGGGGCGCATGAAAAACTGTTTTTT.